The 15 T cell receptor beta chains below were found in one sample sequenced in a study of blood T cell repertoires in COVID-19. Assay: immunoSEQ multiplex PCR; the TCRdb copy retains only in-frame clones and omits some. In the table there are roughly 220,000 clones, about 80% of which are singletons. The sample comprised PBMCs or T cells enriched from blood (not recorded which). These receptors were collected from a man aged 35-49 years who had recovered from COVID-19.

The rearrangement joins TRBV7-9 to TRBJ2-7; D is possibly TRBD1 (6 bases). CDR3 length equals 17 residues. Trimming stripped 3 bases from V and 3 bases from J, with 21 bases between. From germline, CDR1 is SEHNR and CDR2 FQNEAQ (reference sequence). Written as DNA, the CDR3 is TGTGCCAGCAGCTTCGCCCAGGACAGCCGAGGGTACTACGAGCAGTACTTC. This translates into CASSFAQDSRGYYEQYF.

This sequence joins TRBV19 and TRBJ1-1; possible D gene TRBD1, 6 bases. Germline V CDR1 and CDR2: LNHDA, SQIVND (reference sequence). The CDR3 has 13 amino acids. Trimming removed 7 bases from V and 4 bases from J, with 13 bases in between. The CDR3 region has the DNA TGTGCCAGTACTCATAGAGGGGGCACTGAAGCTTTCTTT. This translates into CASTHRGGTEAFF.

The chain is built from TRBV30 and TRBJ1-5; no reliable D call. Germline V lookup: CDR1 GTSNPN, CDR2 SVGIG (reference sequence). This CDR3 spans 16 amino acids. Trimming cost V 1 base and J 6 bases, with 19 bases left between them. DNA of the CDR3: TGTGCCTGGAGTGCCTCCGCGACTCTTCGCAGTCAGCCCCAGCATTTT. It codes for CAWSASATLRSQPQHF.

This chain links TRBV7-3 with TRBJ1-4; the D is unclear. Trimming pared 1 base from V and 2 bases from J, leaving 8 bases between. The CDR3 totals 15 residues. The V gene's germline CDR1 is SGHTA and CDR2 FQGTGA. CDR3 DNA: TGTGCCAGCAGCTTAAGCGGCGGGACTAATGAAAAACTGTTTTTT. It codes for CASSLSGGTNEKLFF.

The V and J genes are TRBV5-4 and TRBJ1-1; D might be TRBD1 (6 bases). Between the trimmed V and J ends, which lost 2 bases and 1 base, there was a span of 9 bases. Germline assignment: CDR1 SGHNT and CDR2 YYREEE (reference sequence). The CDR3 spans 14 residues. The CDR3 loop reads CASSLSQGNTEAFF. DNA for the CDR3: TGTGCCAGCAGCTTATCACAGGGGAACACTGAAGCTTTCTTT. Full variable domain (remainder filled in from reference TRBV5-4 and TRBJ1-1): ETGVTQSPTHLIKTRGQQVTLRCSSQSGHNTVSWYQQALGQGPQFIFQYYREEENGRGNFPPRFSGLQFPNYSSELNVNALELDDSALYLCASSLSQGNTEAFFGQGTRLTVV.

In DNA, the CDR3 is TGTGCCAGCAGCCATAGCGGGAGGACCTACGAGCAGTACTTC. This sequence encodes CASSHSGRTYEQYF. The V gene is TRBV14, the J gene TRBJ2-7; 10 bases are a match to TRBD2. CDR1 and CDR2 from the germline V gene are SGHDN and FVKESK. Trimming at V came to 3 bases and at J to 2 bases, leaving 1 base not matched to a gene. This CDR3 is built from 14 residues. The complete variable domain, with remaining parts taken from reference TRBV14 and TRBJ2-7, reads EAGVTQFPSHSVIEKGQTVTLRCDPISGHDNLYWYRRVMGKEIKFLLHFVKESKQDESGMPNNRFLAERTGGTYSTLKVQPAELEDSGVYFCASSHSGRTYEQYFGPGTRLTVT.

The chain employs TRBV9 and TRBJ2-1; 7 bases align to TRBD1. The CDR3 sequence is 14 residues long. Germline V gene sequence: CDR1 SGDLS, CDR2 YYNGEE. J lost 4 bases, V lost 2 bases, and 3 bases had no gene match. This CDR3 is CASSVGQAYNEQFF. CDR3 nucleotides: TGTGCCAGCAGCGTTGGACAGGCGTACAATGAGCAGTTCTTC.

V and J are TRBV5-1 and TRBJ1-6; 7 nucleotides align to TRBD1. The CDR3 has 14 residues. Losses at the gene ends were 7 bases for V and 7 bases for J; bases not matched to a gene: 8. In germline, CDR1 is SGHRS, CDR2 YFSETQ. The CDR3: CASRDPGQNSPLHF. The CDR3 region has the DNA TGCGCCAGCCGAGACCCGGGACAGAATTCACCCCTCCACTTT.

The rearrangement joins TRBV6-5 to TRBJ2-5; D gene ambiguous. CDR3 length equals 12 residues. The germline V gene has CDR1 MNHEY and CDR2 SVGAGI. Deletions cut 8 bases from V and 2 bases from J, with 9 bases between. The CDR3 is CASHWRQETQYF. CDR3 bases: TGTGCCAGCCATTGGAGACAAGAGACCCAGTACTTC.

The sample holds a few counts of this clone. V and J are TRBV4-3 and TRBJ1-5; 8 bases match TRBD1. With 0 bases clipped from V and 7 bases from J, the junction kept 5 bases outside the gene matches. The CDR3 is 15 residues long. The germline gives CDR1 LGHNA, CDR2 YSLEER. The DNA of the CDR3 is TGCGCCAGCAGCCAAGACGGACAGGGTAGACAGCCCCAGCATTTT. Residues: CASSQDGQGRQPQHF.

The chain is built from TRBV9 and TRBJ1-6; unclear D gene. Germline-derived CDR1 and CDR2 are SGDLS and YYNGEE. V was clipped by 3 bases and J by 0 bases, with 7 bases between them. The CDR3 is made up of 15 amino acids. The CDR3 reads CASSERSSYNSPLHF. CDR3 DNA: TGTGCCAGCAGCGAGAGGAGCTCCTATAATTCACCCCTCCACTTT.

The J gene is TRBJ2-7, the V gene TRBV6-5, with D maybe TRBD1 (8 bases). The germline gives CDR1 MNHEY, CDR2 SVGAGI. The ends were cut back, 5 bases at V and 5 bases at J, with 19 bases in the middle. The CDR3 consists of 15 residues. As DNA, the CDR3 is TGTGCCAGCAGTCCCGGACAGGGAGGGTTCGACGAGCAGTACTTC. This codes for CASSPGQGGFDEQYF.

This sequence joins TRBV4-3 and TRBJ2-3, with D maybe TRBD2 (6 bases). Germline assignment: CDR1 LGHNA and CDR2 YSLEER. CDR3 length: 14 residues. V shed 0 bases and J shed 6 bases, with 10 bases lying between them. The CDR3 sequence: CASSQELATDTQYF. The CDR3 DNA sequence: TGCGCCAGCAGCCAAGAACTAGCAACGGATACGCAGTATTTT.

V gene TRBV30 combines with J gene TRBJ2-7; 7 bases align to TRBD2. This CDR3 spans 14 amino acids. The germline gives CDR1 GTSNPN, CDR2 SVGIG (reference sequence). V was clipped by 1 base and J by 4 bases; unmatched bases: 7. The CDR3 spells CAWSGTREVYEQYF. CDR3 DNA sequence: TGTGCCTGGAGTGGAACACGGGAGGTATACGAGCAGTACTTC.

As regards this clone: This may be a read error: a much more frequent sequence differs by one nucleotide. The chain is built from TRBV27 and TRBJ2-7, with TRBD1 identical over 11 bases. After removal of 6 bases from V and 5 bases from J, the junction contained 3 bases not matched to a gene. Germline CDR1 is MNHEY and CDR2 is SMNVEV (reference sequence). This CDR3 contains 13 residues. CDR3 region: CASRRTGGNEQYF. The CDR3, as DNA: TGTGCCAGCAGAAGGACAGGGGGCAACGAGCAGTACTTC.